What follows are 6 T cell receptor beta chains derived from one specimen sequenced in a study of blood T cell repertoires in COVID-19. Repertoires were generated with immunoSEQ multiplex PCR, while TCRdb's copy carries only in-frame clones and drops some. The top ten clones hold around 6.6% of a sample with 30,000 to 40,000 clones, about 90% of them seen once. The sample consisted of peripheral blood. The receptors come from a human donor in a cohort sampled during active COVID-19.

The DNA for the CDR3 is TGTGCCAGCAGGGGAGGGGGACTCGGCGGGGAGCAGTACTTC. It specifies CASRGGGLGGEQYF. J is TRBJ2-7 and V is TRBV6-5; a possible D gene is TRBD2 (7 bases). The CDR3 runs 14 residues. CDR1 and CDR2 (germline): MNHEY, SVGAGI. V was shortened by 6 bases and J by 7 bases, with 19 bases between the two germline ends.

The chain couples TRBV5-1 to TRBJ2-5; D possibly corresponds to TRBD1 (5 bases). CDR1 is SGHRS and CDR2 is YFSETQ in the germline V gene. Trimming took off 4 bases at V and 2 bases at J, with 12 bases between the two ends. The CDR3 spans 14 residues. CDR3: CASSTTGAQETQYF. As DNA, the CDR3 is TGCGCCAGCAGCACTACAGGAGCGCAAGAGACCCAGTACTTC.

The V call is TRBV5-1, the J call TRBJ2-7; 10 nucleotides match TRBD1. V shed 4 bases and J 6 bases; nucleotides not matched to a gene: 4. The CDR3 sequence is 13 residues long. Germline CDR1 reads SGHRS; CDR2 reads YFSETQ. The chain's CDR3 is CASSPGQGFEQYF. The CDR3 nucleotides are TGCGCCAGCAGCCCGGGACAGGGGTTCGAGCAGTACTTC. Supplemented by reference TRBV5-1 and TRBJ2-7, the full variable domain reads KAGVTQTPRYLIKTRGQQVTLSCSPISGHRSVSWYQQTPGQGLQFLFEYFSETQRNKGNFPGRFSGRQFSNSRSEMNVSTLELGDSALYLCASSPGQGFEQYFGPGTRLTVT.

The chain recombines TRBV7-9 with TRBJ2-1; 12 bases fit TRBD2. Germline CDR1 is SEHNR and CDR2 is FQNEAQ (reference sequence). Trimming removed 6 bases from V and 8 bases from J; junction bases left unmatched: 8. The CDR3 totals 15 residues. The CDR3 protein is CASRPSGGARDEQFF. In DNA form, the CDR3 reads TGTGCCAGCAGACCTAGCGGGGGGGCCCGCGATGAGCAGTTCTTC.

The rearrangement links TRBV2 to TRBJ2-5; possibly TRBD1 for D (6 bases). The CDR3 runs 15 residues. The V end lost 6 bases, the J end lost 5 bases, and 19 bases lay between the germline ends. Germline-derived CDR1 and CDR2 are SNHLY and FYNNEI. The CDR3 is CASSRSTGNGETQYF. The CDR3 DNA reads as TGTGCCAGCAGCCGATCTACAGGGAACGGCGAGACCCAGTACTTC.

This sequence joins TRBV24-1 and TRBJ1-2; D is perhaps TRBD1 (6 bases). CDR1 is KGHDR and CDR2 is SFDVKD in the germline V gene. V lost 12 bases and J 4 bases, leaving 29 bases between the germline ends. CDR3 size: 17 residues. CDR3 sequence (DNA): TGTGCCCTCACAGGGATCCAGGGACCGAGGAATTCCTATGGCTACACCTTC. This codes for CALTGIQGPRNSYGYTF.